This T cell receptor beta chain was obtained from a study of cytomegalovirus exposure and HLA in healthy donors. With 60 Vbeta and 13 Jbeta primers, the PCR was carried out. Data came from immunoSEQ multiplex PCR; TCRdb stores just in-frame clones and leaves some out. The sample lists 110,000 to 150,000 clones, around four fifths occurring once. As to this clone: Its antigen is not identified.

Whole-study results and caveats: A later analysis linked a missense DCLRE1C variant to TCR beta V- and J-gene trimming. In a later analysis, most CMV-associated TCR beta chains appeared HLA-restricted.

V lost 5 bases to trimming and J lost 4 bases; unmatched junction nucleotides: 6. The germline gives CDR1 MNHEY, CDR2 SVGAGI. This CDR3 contains 15 residues. The clonotype was recovered from a woman in her fifties or sixties in good health and CMV-seropositive. The chain links TRBV6-5 to TRBJ1-3; 9 bases match TRBD1. Sequencing used PBMCs. The CDR3 DNA reads TGTGCCAGCAGTAGGACAGGGGAAAGCGGAAACACCATATATTTT. Its translation: CASSRTGESGNTIYF.